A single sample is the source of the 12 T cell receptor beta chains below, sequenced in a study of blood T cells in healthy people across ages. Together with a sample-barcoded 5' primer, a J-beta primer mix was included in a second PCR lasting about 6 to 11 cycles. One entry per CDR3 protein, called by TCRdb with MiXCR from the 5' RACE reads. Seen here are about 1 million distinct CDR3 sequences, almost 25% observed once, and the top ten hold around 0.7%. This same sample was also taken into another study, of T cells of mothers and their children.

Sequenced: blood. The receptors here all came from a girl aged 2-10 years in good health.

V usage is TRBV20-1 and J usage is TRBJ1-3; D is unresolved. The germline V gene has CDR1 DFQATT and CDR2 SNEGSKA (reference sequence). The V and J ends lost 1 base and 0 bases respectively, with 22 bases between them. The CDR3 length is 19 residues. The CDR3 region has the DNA TGCAGTGCTAGAGCTGAGGGCGAAGGTCCCTTCTACTCTGGAAACACCATATATTTT. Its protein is CSARAEGEGPFYSGNTIYF.

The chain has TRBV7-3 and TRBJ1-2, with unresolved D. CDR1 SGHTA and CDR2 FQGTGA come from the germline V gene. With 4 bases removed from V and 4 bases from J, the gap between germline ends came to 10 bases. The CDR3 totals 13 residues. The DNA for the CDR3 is TGTGCCAGCAGCTCCCGGACGGCCTATGGCTACACCTTC. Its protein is CASSSRTAYGYTF.

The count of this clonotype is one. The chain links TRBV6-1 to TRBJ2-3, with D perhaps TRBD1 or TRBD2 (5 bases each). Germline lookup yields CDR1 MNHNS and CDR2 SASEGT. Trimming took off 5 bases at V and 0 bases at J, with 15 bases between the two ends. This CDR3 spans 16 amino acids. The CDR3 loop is CASSRGAVGSTDTQYF. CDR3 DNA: TGTGCCAGCAGTCGAGGGGCTGTCGGTAGCACAGATACGCAGTATTTT.

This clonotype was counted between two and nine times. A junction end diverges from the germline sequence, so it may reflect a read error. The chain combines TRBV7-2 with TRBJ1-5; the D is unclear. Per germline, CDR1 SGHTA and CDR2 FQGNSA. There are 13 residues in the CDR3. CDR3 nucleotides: TGTTCCAGCAGCCTGGACTCGTATCAGCCCCAGCATTTT. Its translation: CSSSLDSYQPQHF.

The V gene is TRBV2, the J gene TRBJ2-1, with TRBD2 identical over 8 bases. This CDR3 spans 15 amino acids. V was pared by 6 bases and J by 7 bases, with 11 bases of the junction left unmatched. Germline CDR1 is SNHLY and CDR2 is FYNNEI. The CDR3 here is CASSSGLEAVNEQFF. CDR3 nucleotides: TGTGCCAGCAGCTCGGGACTAGAGGCTGTTAATGAGCAGTTCTTC. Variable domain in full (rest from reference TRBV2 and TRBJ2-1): EPEVTQTPSHQVTQMGQEVILRCVPISNHLYFYWYRQILGQKVEFLVSFYNNEISEKSEIFDDQFSVERPDGSNFTLKIRSTKLEDSAMYFCASSSGLEAVNEQFFGPGTRLTVL.

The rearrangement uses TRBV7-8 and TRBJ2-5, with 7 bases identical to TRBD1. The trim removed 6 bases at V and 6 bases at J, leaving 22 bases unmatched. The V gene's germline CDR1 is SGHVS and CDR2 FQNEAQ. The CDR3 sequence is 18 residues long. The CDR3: CASSILSGHGETGKTQYF. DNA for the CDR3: TGTGCCAGCAGTATTCTCTCCGGTCACGGAGAGACAGGGAAGACCCAGTACTTC. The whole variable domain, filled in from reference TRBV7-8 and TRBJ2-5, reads GAGVSQSPRYKVAKRGQDVALRCDPISGHVSLFWYQQALGQGPEFLTYFQNEAQLDKSGLPSDRFFAERPEGSVSTLKIQRTQQEDSAVYLCASSILSGHGETGKTQYFGPGTRLLVL.

The CDR3 is CASSPDREGWEQYF. Here the CDR3 DNA reads TGTGCCAGCAGCCCAGACAGGGAGGGGTGGGAGCAGTACTTC. J is TRBJ2-5 and V is TRBV12-3 or TRBV12-4; D tentatively fits TRBD1 or TRBD2 (7 bases each). This CDR3 contains 14 residues. V was shortened by 6 bases and J by 11 bases, with 22 bases between the two germline ends.

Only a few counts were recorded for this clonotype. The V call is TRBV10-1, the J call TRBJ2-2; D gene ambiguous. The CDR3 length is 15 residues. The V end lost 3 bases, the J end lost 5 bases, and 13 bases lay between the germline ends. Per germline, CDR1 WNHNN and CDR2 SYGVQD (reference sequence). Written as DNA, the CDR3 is TGCGCCAGCAGTGATCACAGAAGGAATACCGGGGAGCTGTTTTTT. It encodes CASSDHRRNTGELFF.

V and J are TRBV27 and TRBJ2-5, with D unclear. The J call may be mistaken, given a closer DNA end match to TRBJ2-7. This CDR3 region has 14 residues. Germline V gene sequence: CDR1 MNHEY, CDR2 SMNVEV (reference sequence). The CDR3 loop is CASSLGLSEYEQYF. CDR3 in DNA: TGTGCCAGCAGTTTAGGTTTGTCCGAGTACGAGCAGTACTTC.

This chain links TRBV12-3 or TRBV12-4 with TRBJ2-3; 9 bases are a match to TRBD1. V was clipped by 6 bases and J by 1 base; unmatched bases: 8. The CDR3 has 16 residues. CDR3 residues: CASRRTGEKGTDTQYF. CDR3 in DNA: TGTGCCAGCAGGAGGACAGGGGAAAAGGGCACAGATACGCAGTATTTT.

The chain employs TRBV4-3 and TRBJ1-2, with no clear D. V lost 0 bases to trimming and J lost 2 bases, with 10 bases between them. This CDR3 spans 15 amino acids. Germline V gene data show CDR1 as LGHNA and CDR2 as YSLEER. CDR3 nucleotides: TGCGCCAGCAGCCAAGACCTAGAACCCAACTATGGCTACACCTTC. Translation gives CASSQDLEPNYGYTF.

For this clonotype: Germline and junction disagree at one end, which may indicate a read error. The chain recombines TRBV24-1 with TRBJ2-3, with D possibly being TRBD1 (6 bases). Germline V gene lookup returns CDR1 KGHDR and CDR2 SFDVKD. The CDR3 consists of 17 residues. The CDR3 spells CAISVLGDTSSTDTQYF. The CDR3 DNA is TGTGCCATCAGTGTTTTGGGGGACACCTCTAGCACAGATACGCAGTATTTT.